This note documents a single T cell receptor beta chain sequence. Sequencing used immunoSEQ multiplex PCR; TCRdb keeps in-frame clones, though not all of them. The table includes 57,000 or so clones, less than 95% detected once. Trimming stripped 1 base from V and 3 bases from J, with 12 bases between. This CDR3 has 15 amino acids. Looked up from germline, CDR1 is SGHTA and CDR2 is FQGNSA. This record belongs to a study of control samples from healthy donors and cancer patients. V and J are TRBV7-2 and TRBJ1-2; D unclear. The origin of this receptor is a man younger than 45 in good health. The source material was blood. CDR3 sequence (DNA): TGTGCCAGCAGCTTAGAGGAGGGCATGGACTATGGCTACACCTTC. The encoded protein is CASSLEEGMDYGYTF.